The 4 T cell receptor beta chains in this list originate from one sample, sequenced in a study of CD8+CD57+ T cells in acquired aplastic anemia. The use of genomic DNA as template underpinned the TCR beta VDJ and CDR3 profiling. TCRdb re-called the reads through MiXCR, storing one row per CDR3 protein. The sample comprises 150,000 to 200,000 distinct CDR3 sequences, roughly 48% of which are singletons, and 25% to 35% rests with the top ten. An expansion of CD8+CD57+ cells by flow cytometry had been shown in patients chosen for sequencing. Material: sorted CD4+, CD8+, or CD8+CD57+ T cells (not recorded which) from PBMCs. The source is a human donor with aplastic anemia.

This clonotype was seen a few times. The chain has TRBV28 and TRBJ2-1; D remains unclear. This CDR3 comprises 13 residues. V lost 6 bases and J lost 9, with 15 bases in between. Germline V gene sequence: CDR1 MDHEN, CDR2 SYDVKM. The CDR3 sequence: CASRPSDAREQFF. The CDR3 nucleotides read TGTGCCAGCAGGCCCAGTGATGCGCGTGAGCAGTTCTTC.

Of note for this clonotype: A read error is possible here, since a much larger clone lies one base away. The CDR3 carries no conserved terminal phenylalanine or tryptophan, so it likely arises from a read error. The chain joins TRBV28 to TRBJ1-2, with D possibly matching TRBD1 (6 bases). The ends were cut back, 1 base at V and 5 bases at J, with 8 bases in the middle. CDR3 size: 13 residues. In germline, CDR1 is MDHEN, CDR2 SYDVKM. CDR3 loop: CASSLSGVYGYTL. CDR3 DNA sequence: TGTGCCAGCAGTTTATCAGGGGTATATGGCTACACCCTC.

This clonotype appeared many times. The rearrangement joins TRBV6-1 to TRBJ2-3; the D call may be TRBD1 or TRBD2 (5 bases each). V was clipped by 0 bases and J by 7 bases, with 11 bases between them. The CDR3 consists of 14 residues. CDR1 and CDR2 (germline): MNHNS, SASEGT. The CDR3 nucleotides are TGTGCCAGCAGTGAAGCAGGGACGGTTAATACGCAGTATTTT. It yields the protein CASSEAGTVNTQYF.

This clonotype was counted only a few times. Possible read error: a much larger clone is one base away. The rearrangement joins TRBV5-4 to TRBJ2-7; no clear D gene. The V gene lost 4 bases and the J gene lost 1 base, with 9 bases spanning the gap. The CDR3 totals 13 residues. The germline V gene encodes CDR1 SGHNT and CDR2 YYREEE (reference sequence). Here the CDR3 DNA reads TGTGCCAGCAGCCTCGTCCCATCCTACGAGCAGTACTTC. Amino acids: CASSLVPSYEQYF.